The 3 T cell receptor beta chains listed next were all sequenced from one sample in a study of blood T cell repertoires in COVID-19. Method: immunoSEQ multiplex PCR; TCRdb's copy keeps in-frame clones and lacks some. The table includes 200,000 to 300,000 clones, around 89% detected once. The sequenced material came from peripheral blood. All receptors come from a woman aged 25 to 39 with COVID-19, enrolled during active disease.

V is TRBV21-1 and J is TRBJ1-5; whether TRBD1, the table's D call, matches the DNA was not checked. TRBV21-1 is noted as a pseudogene. The CDR3 contains 18 residues. CDR3 loop: CASSKGTRKGPSPQPQHF. The CDR3 DNA is TGTGCCAGCAGCAAAGGCACCAGAAAGGGGCCCAGCCCTCAGCCCCAGCATTTT.

The J gene is TRBJ2-2, the V gene TRBV28, with D possibly matching TRBD2 (5 bases). Germline loops: CDR1 MDHEN, CDR2 SYDVKM. CDR3 length equals 13 residues. Trimming took 2 bases from V and 13 from J, leaving 14 bases between them. This chain's CDR3 is CASSLPGNRTLFF. CDR3 coding DNA: TGTGCCAGCAGTTTACCCGGGAATCGGACGCTGTTTTTT.

The chain carries TRBV6-2 or TRBV6-3 and TRBJ1-6; maybe TRBD1 (6 bases). CDR1 and CDR2 (germline): MNHEY, SVGEGT. The V end was cut by 6 bases, the J end by 10 bases, with 22 bases between. The CDR3 has 16 residues. This CDR3 reads CASSHVMDRVGSPLHF. In nucleotides, the CDR3 is TGTGCCAGCAGCCACGTAATGGACAGAGTTGGCTCACCCCTCCACTTT.